Listed below are T cell receptor beta chains from one sample, sequenced in a study of T cell responses to AZD1222 COVID-19 vaccine. Repertoires were generated with immunoSEQ multiplex PCR, while TCRdb's copy carries only in-frame clones and drops some. The repertoire holds approximately 89,000 clones, 86% seen once, with 4.5% to 7% in the top ten. The material sequenced was peripheral blood, taken 28 days after the second AZD1222 dose. The receptors shown here come from an adult who received the AZD1222 COVID-19 vaccine. The CDR3 runs from the conserved cysteine through the conserved F or W. A D gene is named only where the DNA matches it firmly. Size values are once, few and many counts, or a class for expanded clones, and some rows have none.

d_gene: TRBD2; abundance: few; v_gene: TRBV28; j_gene: TRBJ2-2; CDR3nt: TGTGCCAGCAGGAGGACTAGCGACGGGGAGCTGTTTTTT; CDR3aa: CASRRTSDGELFF
d_gene: TRBD1; abundance: NA; v_gene: TRBV7-2; j_gene: TRBJ1-2; CDR3nt: TGTGCCAGCAGCTTATGGGGACAGGGCGGTGATGGCTACACCTTC; CDR3aa: CASSLWGQGGDGYTF
d_gene: TRBD1; abundance: once; v_gene: TRBV6-1; j_gene: TRBJ1-5; CDR3nt: TGTGCCAGCAGTGTGCCGGGACAGGTTCCCATGTGGGGCAATCAGCCCCAGCATTTT; CDR3aa: CASSVPGQVPMWGNQPQHF
d_gene: NA; abundance: NA; v_gene: TRBV7-8; j_gene: TRBJ2-1; CDR3nt: TGTGCCAGCAGCTACCGTGGCTCCTACAATGAGCAGTTCTTC; CDR3aa: CASSYRGSYNEQFF
d_gene: TRBD1; abundance: NA; v_gene: TRBV29-1; j_gene: TRBJ2-1; CDR3nt: TGCAGCGGTTCGACAGGGGATAATGAGCAGTTCTTC; CDR3aa: CSGSTGDNEQFF
d_gene: NA; abundance: NA; v_gene: TRBV19; j_gene: TRBJ1-5; CDR3nt: TGTGCCAGTAGTACGACTACAGGGTCCTATAGCAATCAGCCCCAGCATTTT; CDR3aa: CASSTTTGSYSNQPQHF
d_gene: TRBD1; abundance: NA; v_gene: TRBV7-6; j_gene: TRBJ1-4; CDR3nt: TGTGCCAGCAGCCTAATGGGACAGCCTAATGAAAAACTGTTTTTT; CDR3aa: CASSLMGQPNEKLFF
d_gene: TRBD1; abundance: NA; v_gene: TRBV7-9; j_gene: TRBJ2-5; CDR3nt: TGTGCCAGCAGCTCGGGACAGGGATTCATAGAGACCCAGTACTTC; CDR3aa: CASSSGQGFIETQYF
d_gene: NA; abundance: NA; v_gene: TRBV12-5; j_gene: TRBJ1-2; CDR3nt: TGTGCTAGTGGTCTCGACATTAACTATGGCTACACCTTC; CDR3aa: CASGLDINYGYTF
d_gene: TRBD2; abundance: NA; v_gene: TRBV28; j_gene: TRBJ2-5; CDR3nt: TGTGCCAGCAGGACTCCGGGGGGGCCTAGAGAGACCCAGTACTTC; CDR3aa: CASRTPGGPRETQYF
d_gene: NA; abundance: NA; v_gene: TRBV5-1; j_gene: TRBJ2-5; CDR3nt: TGCGCCAGCAGCTTGGTAGGGGCCAAAGAGACCCAGTACTTC; CDR3aa: CASSLVGAKETQYF
d_gene: TRBD1; abundance: NA; v_gene: TRBV7-9; j_gene: TRBJ2-7; CDR3nt: TGTGCCAGCAGCACGCGGACAGGGAACGAGCAGTACTTC; CDR3aa: CASSTRTGNEQYF
d_gene: NA; abundance: NA; v_gene: TRBV1; j_gene: TRBJ2-4; CDR3nt: TGCACCAGCTATTTCCGAAGCGGCATTCAGTACTTC; CDR3aa: CTSYFRSGIQYF
d_gene: NA; abundance: NA; v_gene: TRBV5-6; j_gene: TRBJ2-3; CDR3nt: TGTGCCAGCAGCCGTACAGATACGCAGTATTTT; CDR3aa: CASSRTDTQYF
d_gene: TRBD1; abundance: once; v_gene: TRBV11-2; j_gene: TRBJ1-1; CDR3nt: TGTGCCAGCAGCTTAGCAGGGGGCGCGGGTACTGAAGCTTTCTTT; CDR3aa: CASSLAGGAGTEAFF
d_gene: TRBD2; abundance: few; v_gene: TRBV30; j_gene: TRBJ2-7; CDR3nt: TGTGCCTGGAGTGTACCCGGACTAGCGGGGGGGCGGTACTTC; CDR3aa: CAWSVPGLAGGRYF
d_gene: NA; abundance: NA; v_gene: TRBV10-1; j_gene: TRBJ1-1; CDR3nt: TGCGCCAGCAGCAGACAGGTAAACACTGAAGCTTTCTTT; CDR3aa: CASSRQVNTEAFF
d_gene: NA; abundance: NA; v_gene: TRBV2; j_gene: TRBJ2-5; CDR3nt: TGTGCCAGCAGTGGTAGGAGGCGGTCAAAAGAGACCCAGTACTTC; CDR3aa: CASSGRRRSKETQYF
d_gene: NA; abundance: once; v_gene: TRBV6-5; j_gene: TRBJ2-7; CDR3nt: TGTGCCAGCACTGTGGACAACTCCTACGAGCAGTACTTC; CDR3aa: CASTVDNSYEQYF
d_gene: NA; abundance: NA; v_gene: TRBV5-4; j_gene: TRBJ2-7; CDR3nt: TGTGCCAGCAGTTGGAGGGCCAACACCTACGAGCAGTACTTC; CDR3aa: CASSWRANTYEQYF
d_gene: TRBD1; abundance: NA; v_gene: TRBV7-9; j_gene: TRBJ2-5; CDR3nt: TGTGCCAGCAGCATGGGACAGGGTCGCCAAGAGACCCAGTACTTC; CDR3aa: CASSMGQGRQETQYF
d_gene: NA; abundance: NA; v_gene: TRBV28; j_gene: TRBJ2-2; CDR3nt: TGTGCCAGCAGTATAATCACCGGGGAGCTGTTTTTT; CDR3aa: CASSIITGELFF
d_gene: TRBD1; abundance: NA; v_gene: TRBV6-5; j_gene: TRBJ2-7; CDR3nt: TGTGCCAGCAGCCAGGGGGCAGGCTCCTACGAGCAGTACTTC; CDR3aa: CASSQGAGSYEQYF
d_gene: NA; abundance: NA; v_gene: TRBV7-9; j_gene: TRBJ2-3; CDR3nt: TGTGCCAGCAGCCCCCGTGGTGGCACAGATACGCAGTATTTT; CDR3aa: CASSPRGGTDTQYF
d_gene: NA; abundance: NA; v_gene: TRBV25-1; j_gene: TRBJ1-5; CDR3nt: TGTGCCAGCAGCCCAGGGAGAGCTAGGGGTGGGCCCCAGCATTTT; CDR3aa: CASSPGRARGGPQHF
d_gene: NA; abundance: NA; v_gene: TRBV18; j_gene: TRBJ2-1; CDR3nt: TGTGCCAGCTCACCACCTGCAGGCTCGGAGCAGTTCTTC; CDR3aa: CASSPPAGSEQFF
d_gene: NA; abundance: NA; v_gene: TRBV7-9; j_gene: TRBJ1-6; CDR3nt: TGTGCCAGCAGCCAAAATTCACCCCTCCACTTT; CDR3aa: CASSQNSPLHF
d_gene: NA; abundance: NA; v_gene: TRBV6-5; j_gene: TRBJ1-6; CDR3nt: TGTGCCAGCAGCCTACCACAGGGTTCGGTTTCACCCCTCCACTTT; CDR3aa: CASSLPQGSVSPLHF
d_gene: NA; abundance: NA; v_gene: TRBV19; j_gene: TRBJ1-2; CDR3nt: TGTGCCAGTAAGGGAAGAGAAGAATCTGGCTACACCTTC; CDR3aa: CASKGREESGYTF
d_gene: TRBD1; abundance: once; v_gene: TRBV7-2; j_gene: TRBJ1-6; CDR3nt: TGTGCCAGCAGCCAAACAGGGGGCATCGATTCACCCCTCCACTTT; CDR3aa: CASSQTGGIDSPLHF
d_gene: NA; abundance: once; v_gene: TRBV6-5; j_gene: TRBJ2-7; CDR3nt: TGTGCCAGCAAGGCCGGACCATCCTACGAGCAGTACTTC; CDR3aa: CASKAGPSYEQYF
d_gene: NA; abundance: NA; v_gene: TRBV3-1/TRBV3-2; j_gene: TRBJ2-7; CDR3nt: TGTGCCAGCAGAGAAGGACGGTACGAGCAGTACTTC; CDR3aa: CASREGRYEQYF
d_gene: NA; abundance: NA; v_gene: TRBV5-8; j_gene: TRBJ1-4; CDR3nt: TGTGCCAGCAGCACCAGGGGTGGGACTAATGAAAAACTGTTTTTT; CDR3aa: CASSTRGGTNEKLFF
d_gene: NA; abundance: NA; v_gene: TRBV5-8; j_gene: TRBJ2-1; CDR3nt: TGTGCCAGCAGCATAAGTAATGAGCAGTTCTTC; CDR3aa: CASSISNEQFF